This entry lists 18 T cell receptor beta chains sequenced from one sample in a study of metastatic and nonmetastatic thyroid tumors. TCRdb re-called the PCR reads via MiXCR. The sample holds 21,000 or so clones, over 10% seen once. All patients were untreated before thyroid surgery. Sequencing was carried out using blood. Receptor source: a female donor with papillary thyroid cancer or a benign thyroid nodule (not recorded which). Some clones in this sample may be carry-over from other donors' samples.

This clone was seen at least ten times. The chain recombines TRBV20-1 with TRBJ2-7; 7 bases are shared with TRBD1. Looked up from germline, CDR1 is DFQATT and CDR2 is SNEGSKA (reference sequence). After removal of 5 bases from V and 2 bases from J, the junction contained 6 bases not matched to a gene. This CDR3 comprises 13 residues. In nucleotides, the CDR3 is TGCAGTGCTGCCCCCACAGGGGCCTACGAGCAGTACTTC. This encodes CSAAPTGAYEQYF.

This clone was counted at least ten times. The rearrangement links TRBV20-1 to TRBJ2-3; D gene uncertain. The CDR3 spans 11 residues. Germline values: CDR1 DFQATT, CDR2 SNEGSKA (reference sequence). V lost 5 bases, J lost 11 bases, and 14 bases lay in between. The CDR3 nucleotides are TGCAGTGCTGTACTCGTACCCGAGCAGTATTTT. Translating gives CSAVLVPEQYF.

This clone was counted ten times or more. V usage is TRBV6-1 and J usage is TRBJ1-1, with TRBD1 matching 11 bases. V dropped 6 bases and J dropped 4; count of bases not matched to a gene: 1. From germline, CDR1 is MNHNS and CDR2 SASEGT. The CDR3 is 13 amino acids. The CDR3 loop is CASRGQGATEAFF. CDR3 nucleotides: TGTGCCAGCAGAGGACAGGGGGCCACTGAAGCTTTCTTT.

This clone was recorded at least ten times. The CDR3 protein is CATLDRADEKLFF. The DNA for the CDR3 is TGTGCCACCCTCGACAGGGCCGACGAAAAACTGTTTTTT. This chain uses TRBV19 with TRBJ1-4, with TRBD1 identical over 7 bases. The CDR3 extends over 13 amino acids. The germline V gene encodes CDR1 LNHDA and CDR2 SQIVND (reference sequence). The J segment lost 8 bases and the V segment lost 10 bases, leaving 10 bases of the junction unmatched.

This clone is deemed medium-sized (0.01 to 0.1%). J is TRBJ2-7 and V is TRBV28; 9 positions agree with TRBD1. Germline trimming cut 6 bases from V and 2 bases from J; bases unmatched to any gene: 2. The CDR3 spans 13 residues. The germline CDR1 and CDR2 sequences are MDHEN and SYDVKM. The CDR3 DNA reads as TGTGCCAGCAGCCGACAGGGGGCCTACGAGCAGTACTTC. Encoded protein: CASSRQGAYEQYF. The whole variable domain, remainder taken from reference TRBV28 and TRBJ2-7, is DVKVTQSSRYLVKRTGEKVFLECVQDMDHENMFWYRQDPGLGLRLIYFSYDVKMKEKGDIPEGYSVSREKKERFSLILESASTNQTSMYLCASSRQGAYEQYFGPGTRLTVT.

CDR3 bases: TGCGCCAGCAGCCCCGGGCAAAGGAGAGAGAAACTGTTTTTT. Its protein product is CASSPGQRREKLFF. The genes are TRBV4-3 and TRBJ1-4; D is unclear. CDR1 is LGHNA and CDR2 is YSLEER in the germline V gene. The V and J ends lost 4 bases and 11 bases respectively, with 17 bases between them. This CDR3 is 14 amino acids long.

This clone has a count of ten or more. The rearrangement joins TRBV5-6 to TRBJ1-1, with D unresolved. V gave up 4 bases and J gave up 1 base, with 8 bases separating them. This CDR3 comprises 13 residues. The V gene's germline CDR1 is SGHDT and CDR2 YYEEEE. Written as DNA, the CDR3 is TGTGCCAGCAGCAAAGTTCCGAACACTGAAGCTTTCTTT. This translates into CASSKVPNTEAFF.

This clone was counted ten times or more. The J gene is TRBJ2-6, the V gene TRBV24-1; D unresolved. The CDR3 consists of 16 residues. Germline-derived CDR1 and CDR2 are KGHDR and SFDVKD. Trimming removed 3 bases from V and 0 bases from J, with 8 bases in between. Written as DNA, the CDR3 is TGTGCCACCAGTGATCCTGCTTCCTCTGGGGCCAACGTCCTGACTTTC. This sequence encodes CATSDPASSGANVLTF.

The sample holds a few counts of this clone. No conserved phenylalanine or tryptophan ends this CDR3, so it is likely a read error. The chain uses TRBV19 and TRBJ1-2; no definite D call. The ends were cut back, 6 bases at V and 4 bases at J, with 9 bases in the middle. The CDR3 extends over 12 amino acids. The V gene's germline CDR1 is LNHDA and CDR2 SQIVND (reference sequence). The CDR3 here is CASSLDGYGYTL. CDR3 in DNA: TGTGCCAGTAGCCTGGACGGCTATGGCTACACCTTA.

The table lists this clone with a count of one. This chain joins TRBV11-2 and TRBJ2-7; TRBD2 matches 11 bases. J lost 2 bases, V lost 2 bases, and 5 bases had no gene match. CDR3 size: 16 residues. The germline gives CDR1 SGHAT, CDR2 FQNNGV. This CDR3 reads CASSLTLAGGPYEQYF. The DNA of the CDR3 is TGTGCCAGCAGCTTAACCTTAGCGGGGGGGCCCTACGAGCAGTACTTC.

This clone was recorded many times. V gene TRBV20-1 combines with J gene TRBJ1-1, with D hard to call. This CDR3 is 14 amino acids long. Germline V gene sequence: CDR1 DFQATT, CDR2 SNEGSKA (reference sequence). Trimming pared 1 base from V and 4 bases from J, leaving 13 bases between. The CDR3 spells CSARGENRPTEAFF. The CDR3 nucleotides read TGCAGTGCTAGAGGGGAAAACAGACCCACTGAAGCTTTCTTT.

This clone was seen many times. The genes are TRBV6-1 and TRBJ2-2; no reliable D call. The V end was cut by 6 bases, the J end by 3 bases, with 11 bases between. There are 14 residues in the CDR3. Germline V lookup: CDR1 MNHNS, CDR2 SASEGT. CDR3 sequence (DNA): TGTGCCAGCAGCTCGGGTTCGTACACCGGGGAGCTGTTTTTT. It translates to CASSSGSYTGELFF.

In regard to this clone: A much more abundant neighbour one base away suggests this may be a read error. The chain joins TRBV20-1 to TRBJ2-3; no firm D call. The germline V gene encodes CDR1 DFQATT and CDR2 SNEGSKA (reference sequence). There are 11 residues in the CDR3. CDR3 sequence: CSQNVPYTQYF. The CDR3 nucleotides are TGCAGCCAAAATGTGCCCTATACGCAGTATTTT.

In its sample, this clone was seen many times. This sequence joins TRBV20-1 and TRBJ1-2; D may be TRBD1 (5 bases). Per germline, CDR1 DFQATT and CDR2 SNEGSKA (reference sequence). The length of the CDR3 is 12 residues. The germline V and J ends were trimmed by 1 base and 8 bases, with 11 bases remaining between them. The CDR3, as DNA: TGCAGTGCTAGAGTGGGGGTTGACGGCTACACCTTC. Translated: CSARVGVDGYTF.

A word on this clone: Possible read error: a much larger clone is one base away. This rearrangement joins TRBV5-1 to TRBJ2-2; no reliable D call. Per the germline V gene, CDR1 is SGHRS and CDR2 is YFSETQ. This CDR3 is 15 amino acids long. In DNA, the CDR3 is TGCGCCAGCGGCTTGTACGGGCCGAACACCGGGGAGCTGTTTTTT. This gives the protein CASGLYGPNTGELFF.

Points on this clone: A single base separates this from a much larger clone, so it may be a read error. This specimen includes other DNA sequences encoding the same CDR3. The chain employs TRBV5-6 and TRBJ1-1, with D unclear. The germline gives CDR1 SGHDT, CDR2 YYEEEE. CDR3 length: 12 residues. Trimming shortened V by 8 bases and J by 8 bases, and 16 bases separated the two germline ends. The CDR3, as DNA: TGTGCCAGTAGCGTCTCAAGCCCCGAAGCTTTCTTT. It is translated as CASSVSSPEAFF.

In its sample, this clone was seen many times. This sequence joins TRBV4-1 and TRBJ2-7; possibly TRBD2 for D (6 bases). CDR3 size: 14 residues. V lost 4 bases to trimming and J lost 6 bases, with 16 bases between them. Looked up from germline, CDR1 is MGHRA and CDR2 is YSYEKL. The CDR3 DNA follows: TGCGCCAGCAGCCCGGAGGGAGTCTTCCGCGAGCAGTACTTC. This gives the protein CASSPEGVFREQYF.

This clone showed up many times. The chain couples TRBV9 to TRBJ1-3, with D possibly being TRBD1 (6 bases). This CDR3 spans 15 amino acids. CDR1 is SGDLS, CDR2 YYNGEE, per germline. The V and J ends lost 2 bases and 3 bases respectively, with 12 bases between them. CDR3 in DNA: TGTGCCAGCAGCGTTGGGGGGGCAGTTGGAAACACCATATATTTT. It specifies CASSVGGAVGNTIYF.